This TCR beta chain was recorded in a study of PD-1 blockade in classical Hodgkin lymphoma. Turning to the study itself: Patients were dosed intravenously with nivolumab at 3 mg/kg every 2 weeks. Points from the study as a whole: Complete responders' diversity at baseline resembled that of newly diagnosed patients. The authors have not defined what causes the repertoire differences, possibly disease activity or prior therapy.

Trimming stripped 5 bases from V and 3 bases from J, with 10 bases between. Per the germline V gene, CDR1 is MNHNY and CDR2 is SVGAGI (reference sequence). The CDR3 runs to 13 residues. The time point is: cycle 4 day 1 (C4D1), after more than five weeks of nivolumab. With no exception, relapse followed autologous stem cell transplantation in all patients, and brentuximab vedotin exposure varied. Classification of best responses gave complete response, partial response or progressive disease. Profiled with immunoSEQ multiplex PCR; TCRdb holds only in-frame clones, not every one. Of about 20,000 clones in the sample, 80% were seen once. Notes on this clone: As yet, its antigen is unknown.

The sample in question was peripheral blood mononuclear cells (PBMCs), obtained before the fourth cycle of nivolumab. The sequence was collected from a human donor with classical Hodgkin lymphoma. The chain carries TRBV6-6 and TRBJ1-2; the D is unclear. The CDR3 loop reads CASSRLRDYGYTF. CDR3 nucleotide sequence: TGTGCCAGCAGTCGACTGAGGGACTATGGCTACACCTTC.